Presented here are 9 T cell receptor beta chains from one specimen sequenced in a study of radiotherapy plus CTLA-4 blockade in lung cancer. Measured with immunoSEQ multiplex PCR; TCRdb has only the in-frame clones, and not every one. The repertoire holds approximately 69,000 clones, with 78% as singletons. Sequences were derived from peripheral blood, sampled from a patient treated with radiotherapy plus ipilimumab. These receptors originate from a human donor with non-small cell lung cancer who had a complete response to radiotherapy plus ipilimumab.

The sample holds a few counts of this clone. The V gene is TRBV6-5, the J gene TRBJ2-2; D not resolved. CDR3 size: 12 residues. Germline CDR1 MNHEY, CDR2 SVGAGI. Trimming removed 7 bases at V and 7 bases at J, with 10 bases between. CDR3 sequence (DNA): TGTGCCAGCAAGGACCCGGACGGGGAGCTGTTTTTT. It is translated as CASKDPDGELFF.

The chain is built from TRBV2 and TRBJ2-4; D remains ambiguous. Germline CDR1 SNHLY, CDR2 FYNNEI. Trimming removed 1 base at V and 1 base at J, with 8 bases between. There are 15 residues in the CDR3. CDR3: CASSEGVGAKNIQYF. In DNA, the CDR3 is TGTGCCAGCAGTGAAGGTGTGGGGGCCAAAAACATTCAGTACTTC.

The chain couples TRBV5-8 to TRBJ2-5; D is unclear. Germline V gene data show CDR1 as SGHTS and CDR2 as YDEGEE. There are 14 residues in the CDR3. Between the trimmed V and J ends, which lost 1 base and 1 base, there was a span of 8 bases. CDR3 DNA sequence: TGTGCCAGCAGCTTGCTGGGCAGCCAAGAGACCCAGTACTTC. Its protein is CASSLLGSQETQYF.

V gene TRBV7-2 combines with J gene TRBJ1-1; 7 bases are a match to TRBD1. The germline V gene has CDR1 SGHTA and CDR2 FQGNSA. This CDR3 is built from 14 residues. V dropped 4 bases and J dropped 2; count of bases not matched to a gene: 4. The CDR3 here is CASSYRQGNTEAFF. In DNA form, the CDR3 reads TGTGCCAGCAGCTATCGACAGGGCAACACTGAAGCTTTCTTT.

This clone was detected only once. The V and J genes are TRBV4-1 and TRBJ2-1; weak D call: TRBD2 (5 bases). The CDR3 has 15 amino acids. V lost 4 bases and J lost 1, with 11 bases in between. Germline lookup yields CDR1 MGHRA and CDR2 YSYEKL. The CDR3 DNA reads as TGCGCCAGCAGCCCTGGAGGAGGTTCCTACAATGAGCAGTTCTTC. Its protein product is CASSPGGGSYNEQFF.

The CDR3 DNA sequence: TGTGCCAGCAGCTTGGACCCCGGGGGCTTGAACACTGAAGCTTTCTTT. This translates into CASSLDPGGLNTEAFF. This sequence joins TRBV5-4 and TRBJ1-1, with D perhaps matching TRBD1 (6 bases). Germline V gene sequence: CDR1 SGHNT, CDR2 YYREEE (reference sequence). Deletions cut 0 bases from V and 0 bases from J, with 12 bases between. CDR3 length equals 16 residues.

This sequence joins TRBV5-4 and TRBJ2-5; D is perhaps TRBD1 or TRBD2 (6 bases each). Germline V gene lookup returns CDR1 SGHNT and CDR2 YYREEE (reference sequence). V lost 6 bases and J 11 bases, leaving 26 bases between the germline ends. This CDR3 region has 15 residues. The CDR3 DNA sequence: TGTGCCAGCACCCTGGGTGGCCGGGGGCGGGATGAGCAGTACTTC. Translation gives CASTLGGRGRDEQYF.

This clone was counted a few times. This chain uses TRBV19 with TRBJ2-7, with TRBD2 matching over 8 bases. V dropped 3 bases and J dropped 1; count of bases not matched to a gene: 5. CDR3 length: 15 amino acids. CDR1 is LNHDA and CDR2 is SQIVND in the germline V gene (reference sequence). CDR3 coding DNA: TGTGCCAGTAGTATCTCGGGAGGGCCATCCTACGAGCAGTACGTC. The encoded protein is CASSISGGPSYEQYV.

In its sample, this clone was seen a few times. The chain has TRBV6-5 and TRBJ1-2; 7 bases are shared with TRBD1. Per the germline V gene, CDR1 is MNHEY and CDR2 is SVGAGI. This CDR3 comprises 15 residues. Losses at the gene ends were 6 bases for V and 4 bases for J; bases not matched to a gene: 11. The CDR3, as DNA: TGTGCCAGCAGCTCTACCGACAGGGCCCCCTATGGCTACACCTTC. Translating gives CASSSTDRAPYGYTF.